This record covers a single TCR beta chain. This entry belongs to a study of blood T cell repertoires in COVID-19. On the study more broadly: Donors in the United States, Italy and Spain gave samples during acute or convalescent COVID-19. Sources were T cells, B-cell-depleted T cells, or PBMCs; the material itself was cDNA or gDNA.

Germline values: CDR1 WNHNN, CDR2 SYGVQD (reference sequence). CDR3 length: 16 amino acids. The V gene end was trimmed by 7 bases and the J gene end by 2 bases; junction bases not matched to a gene: 11. Per the original data handling: Amplified reference gene primers provided the basis for estimating nucleated cell counts. Generated by immunoSEQ multiplex PCR, the TCRdb table keeps only in-frame clones and is missing some. From that table come the V and J calls and clone size; the DNA was used to work out D and trimming. Of about 47,000 clones listed, around 90% are singletons. The sequencing input was peripheral blood. The chain has TRBV10-1 and TRBJ2-7; the match to TRBD2 covers 10 bases. The sequence came from a human donor with active COVID-19. The donor label of this sample is uncertain. The CDR3 nucleotides are TGCGCCAGCATTTGCGGGACCGGGACTAGCGCCTACGAGCAGTACTTC. Translating gives CASICGTGTSAYEQYF.